This T cell receptor (beta chain) was obtained from a study of CD4 T cells in relation to SARS-CoV-2 and coronaviruses. Study details: PBMCs were cultured with antigen for approximately nine days before TCR beta sequencing. Controls used an HIV-1 Nef peptide pool or no peptide.

The assay was immunoSEQ multiplex PCR, and TCRdb's table has in-frame clones only and misses some. The repertoire holds 31,000 or so clones, with around 72% as singletons. The germline V gene has CDR1 SGDLS and CDR2 YYNGEE. CDR3 length: 14 residues. Trimming at V came to 3 bases and at J to 2 bases, leaving 4 bases not matched to a gene. Unexposed donor CD4+ T cells date from about 2011-2018, before the COVID-19 pandemic. The cells were cultured for around ten days before CD4+ T cells were isolated. Testing used SARS-CoV-2 S/N and four cold-coronavirus spikes on unexposed-donor CD4+ T cells, cells permitting. With regard to this clone: Its cognate antigen is unknown.

Sample: CD4+ T cells from PBMCs, cultured in vitro. This sequence was found in a human donor in good health. The genes are TRBV9 and TRBJ2-7, with 8 bases that match TRBD2. In DNA form, the CDR3 reads TGTGCCAGCAGCGAGGGACTAGGGACCTACGAGCAGTACTTC. This gives the protein CASSEGLGTYEQYF.